A selection of T cell receptor beta chains follows, all from one sample in a study of siplizumab effects on memory and regulatory T cells. Data came from immunoSEQ multiplex PCR; TCRdb stores just in-frame clones and leaves some out. The table records some 64,000 clones, 70% to 80% of them present only once. The sample comprised memory CD4+ T cells sorted from blood. The receptors originated from a human donor in good health. Both conserved end residues are part of each CDR3. Fields, in order: V gene, D gene, clone size, J gene, CDR3 protein, CDR3 DNA. D genes are given only for firm matches. Clone sizes are given selectively: once, few, many, or a class where the clone is expanded.

TRBV29-1	-	-	TRBJ2-3	CSALRALVTDTQYF	TGCAGCGCCCTCCGGGCTCTAGTCACAGATACGCAGTATTTT
TRBV10-3	-	-	TRBJ2-5	CAISEAGGWTETQYF	TGTGCCATCAGTGAGGCAGGGGGGTGGACAGAGACCCAGTACTTC
TRBV9	TRBD1	-	TRBJ1-1	CASSAGTVHEAFF	TGTGCCAGCAGCGCCGGGACAGTTCATGAAGCTTTCTTT
TRBV28	-	-	TRBJ2-2	CASSLGFTPGELFF	TGTGCCAGCAGTTTAGGATTTACTCCCGGGGAGCTGTTTTTT
TRBV7-9	-	-	TRBJ1-1	CASSRQLNTEAFF	TGTGCCAGCAGCCGACAGCTGAACACTGAAGCTTTCTTT
TRBV5-1	-	once	TRBJ2-3	CASSPGLVASTDTQYF	TGCGCCAGCAGCCCTGGACTGGTGGCGAGCACAGATACGCAGTATTTT
TRBV4-1	-	few	TRBJ2-3	CASHAALQGDTQYF	TGCGCCAGCCATGCAGCTCTCCAGGGAGATACGCAGTATTTT
TRBV11-3	-	-	TRBJ2-2	CASSSGGYTGELFF	TGTGCCAGCAGCTCAGGGGGGTACACCGGGGAGCTGTTTTTT
TRBV20-1	TRBD1	-	TRBJ2-7	CSARQGAAQYF	TGCAGTGCGCGACAGGGGGCTGCGCAGTACTTC
TRBV1	-	-	TRBJ2-1	CTSSISSYNEQFF	TGCACCAGCAGCATATCTTCCTACAATGAGCAGTTCTTC
TRBV5-1	TRBD2	once	TRBJ2-1	CASSGGGASGEQFF	TGCGCCAGCAGCGGCGGGGGGGCCTCGGGTGAGCAGTTCTTC
TRBV7-3	-	-	TRBJ2-3	CASSSAQGGRGTQYF	TGTGCCAGCAGCTCGGCCCAGGGGGGGCGTGGGACGCAGTATTTT
TRBV30	TRBD1	-	TRBJ1-2	CALEIRQGATLNYGYTF	TGTGCCCTGGAGATTCGACAGGGGGCAACCTTAAACTATGGCTACACCTTC
TRBV5-1	TRBD2	once	TRBJ2-1	CASSLVAGGEAEQFF	TGCGCCAGCAGCTTGGTTGCCGGGGGGGAGGCTGAGCAGTTCTTC
TRBV11-3	-	-	TRBJ2-7	CASSRGYEQYF	TGTGCCAGCAGCCGAGGCTACGAGCAGTACTTC
TRBV11-2	-	few	TRBJ2-5	CASSLSSGGQETQYF	TGTGCCAGCAGCTTATCCTCCGGGGGCCAAGAGACCCAGTACTTC
TRBV7-3	-	few	TRBJ1-3	CSGASGNTIYF	TGCTCGGGGGCTTCTGGAAACACCATATATTTT
TRBV7-3	-	-	TRBJ2-3	CASSAVWGHTDTQYF	TGTGCCAGCAGCGCGGTGTGGGGGCACACAGATACGCAGTATTTT
TRBV5-1	-	-	TRBJ2-2	CASSSPWATGELFF	TGCGCCAGCAGCTCACCCTGGGCCACCGGGGAGCTGTTTTTT
TRBV11-2	-	-	TRBJ2-7	CASSLDGGSYEQYF	TGTGCCAGCAGCTTAGATGGGGGGAGCTACGAGCAGTACTTC
TRBV5-1	-	-	TRBJ1-1	CASRTVLNTEAFF	TGCGCCAGCAGGACAGTATTGAACACTGAAGCTTTCTTT
TRBV2	TRBD2	few	TRBJ2-7	CASSDGTSGSEQYF	TGTGCCAGCAGTGATGGGACTAGCGGAAGCGAGCAGTACTTC
TRBV28	TRBD1	-	TRBJ2-2	CASSHAGTGHGELFF	TGTGCCAGCAGCCATGCTGGGACAGGGCACGGGGAGCTGTTTTTT
TRBV28	-	-	TRBJ2-7	CASSRLLAEQYF	TGTGCCAGCAGCCGTCTTCTAGCCGAGCAGTACTTC
TRBV5-4	TRBD2	-	TRBJ2-7	CASSRARSGLTYEQYF	TGTGCCAGCAGCCGCGCCCGTTCGGGACTAACCTACGAGCAGTACTTC
TRBV4-1	TRBD2	-	TRBJ2-3	CASRPGLAGTDTQYF	TGCGCCAGCAGGCCGGGACTAGCGGGGACAGATACGCAGTATTTT
TRBV14	-	-	TRBJ1-2	CASSPLARFSDGYTF	TGTGCCAGCAGCCCGTTGGCACGCTTTTCGGATGGCTACACCTTC
TRBV4-2	TRBD1	-	TRBJ2-5	CASSQLGQGFVETQYF	TGTGCCAGCAGCCAACTGGGACAGGGGTTCGTAGAGACCCAGTACTTC
TRBV7-2	-	-	TRBJ1-1	CASSLRVGQAFF	TGTGCCAGCAGCCTCAGGGTGGGGCAAGCTTTCTTT
TRBV28	-	-	TRBJ1-1	CASKGRGGTEAFF	TGTGCCAGCAAAGGGCGGGGCGGCACTGAAGCTTTCTTT
TRBV6-5	TRBD1	-	TRBJ2-3	CASSSPGQGADTQYF	TGTGCCAGCAGTTCGCCGGGACAGGGGGCAGATACGCAGTATTTT
TRBV7-9	-	-	TRBJ2-2	CASSSERTAHYTGELFF	TGTGCCAGCAGCTCGGAAAGGACGGCGCACTACACCGGGGAGCTGTTTTTT
TRBV30	-	once	TRBJ1-3	CAWGLAGGGNTIYF	TGTGCCTGGGGACTGGCCGGTGGTGGAAACACCATATATTTT
TRBV6-5	-	-	TRBJ2-1	CASSYRQKGLNEQFF	TGTGCCAGCAGTTACAGGCAGAAAGGACTCAATGAGCAGTTCTTC
TRBV7-3	-	-	TRBJ1-1	CASSHVCEGVGTEAFF	TGTGCCAGCAGCCATGTTTGCGAGGGGGTGGGCACTGAAGCTTTCTTT
TRBV7-2	TRBD1	few	TRBJ1-2	CASSRGQVYGYTF	TGTGCCAGCAGCCGGGGACAGGTCTATGGCTACACCTTC
TRBV4-1	-	few	TRBJ1-6	CASSQGSWEINSPLHF	TGCGCCAGCAGCCAAGGATCCTGGGAGATCAATTCACCCCTCCACTTT
TRBV12-5	-	few	TRBJ1-4	CASGADVEEKLFF	TGTGCTAGCGGGGCGGACGTGGAGGAAAAACTGTTTTTT
TRBV5-1	-	-	TRBJ1-1	CASSTTGTNTEAFF	TGCGCCAGCAGCACGACAGGAACAAACACTGAAGCTTTCTTT
TRBV5-1	-	-	TRBJ1-4	CASSLVAGGDEKLFF	TGCGCCAGCAGCTTGGTTGCGGGGGGAGATGAAAAACTGTTTTTT
TRBV25-1	-	-	TRBJ1-1	CASSNPRDNTEAFF	TGTGCCAGCAGCAACCCCAGGGACAACACTGAAGCTTTCTTT
TRBV29-1	-	-	TRBJ1-1	CSVQGHTEAFF	TGCAGCGTACAGGGTCACACTGAAGCTTTCTTT
TRBV6-5	-	-	TRBJ1-1	CASINAFWTEAFF	TGTGCCAGCATTAATGCGTTCTGGACTGAAGCTTTCTTT
TRBV29-1	-	few	TRBJ2-2	CSVAPPASNTGELFF	TGCAGCGTTGCCCCGCCGGCGTCGAACACCGGGGAGCTGTTTTTT